These 9 T cell receptor beta chains were sequenced from one sample in a study of blood T cells in healthy people across ages. The use of a sample-barcoded 5' primer and a J-beta primer mix characterized a second PCR of roughly 6 to 11 cycles. TCRdb re-analysed the 5' RACE reads in MiXCR, keeping a single row per CDR3 protein. Of roughly 560,000 distinct CDR3 sequences listed, less than 25% were seen once; the top ten hold 8.5% to 9.5%. The sample also formed part of further work on T cells of mothers and their children.

Material for sequencing was blood. All receptors derive from a boy aged 10-17 years in good health.

Notes on this clonotype: Mismatch with germline at one junction end may stem from a read error. The rearrangement links TRBV7-8 to TRBJ2-7, with D possibly TRBD2 on 7 matching bases. There are 16 residues in the CDR3. Germline CDR1 and CDR2: SGHVS and FQNEAQ. The CDR3, as DNA: TGTGCCAGCAGCTTAGCTATCGGGGGGCCGTTCTCCACTGAGCAGTTC. Its translation: CASSLAIGGPFSTEQF.

The chain uses TRBV27 and TRBJ2-1; 13 positions agree with TRBD2. Germline CDR1 and CDR2: MNHEY and SMNVEV (reference sequence). The CDR3 spans 14 residues. The V segment lost 7 bases and the J segment 8 bases; nucleotides outside the gene matches: 5. The CDR3 spells CASNPGLAGYEQFF. In nucleotides, the CDR3 is TGTGCCAGCAACCCGGGACTAGCGGGATATGAGCAGTTCTTC.

The rearrangement joins TRBV10-3 to TRBJ2-7, with 8 bases matching TRBD1. The CDR3 sequence is 15 residues long. CDR1 and CDR2 from the germline V gene are ENHRY and SYGVKD. V lost 3 bases and J lost 2; bases outside the gene matches: 6. CDR3 amino acids: CAISDLSQGAYEQYF. The CDR3 DNA reads as TGTGCCATCAGTGATTTATCACAGGGGGCCTACGAGCAGTACTTC.

With respect to this clonotype: In this CDR3 the conserved last residue, phenylalanine or tryptophan, is missing, so a read error is likely. This rearrangement joins TRBV20-1 to TRBJ1-6; D may be TRBD1 (6 bases). The CDR3 spans 15 residues. Germline loops: CDR1 DFQATT, CDR2 SNEGSKA (reference sequence). Trimming took off 6 bases at V and 4 bases at J, with 16 bases between the two ends. This chain's CDR3 is CSASRDNLYNSPLHL. CDR3 sequence (DNA): TGCAGTGCCAGCCGGGACAACCTATATAATTCACCCCTCCACCTT.

The V and J genes are TRBV5-4 and TRBJ2-5; no definite D call. The J call could be wrong; TRBJ2-1 is a better fit for the DNA end. CDR1 is SGHNT, CDR2 YYREEE, per germline (reference sequence). This CDR3 has 15 amino acids. Written as DNA, the CDR3 is TGTGCCAGCAGCTTGGCCCCAGCTAGAGACAATGAGCAGTTCTTC. Its protein is CASSLAPARDNEQFF.

The rearrangement uses TRBV7-2 and TRBJ2-3; TRBD2 might be the D (5 bases). V lost 3 bases and J lost 6, with 10 bases in between. This CDR3 region has 13 residues. The V gene's germline CDR1 is SGHTA and CDR2 FQGNSA. In DNA, the CDR3 is TGTGCCAGCAGCTTCCTACCGGGGGATACGCAGTATTTT. The encoded protein is CASSFLPGDTQYF.

The chain carries TRBV29-1 and TRBJ1-4; D gene ambiguous. V lost 4 bases to trimming and J lost 7 bases, with 13 bases between them. There are 13 residues in the CDR3. Looked up from germline, CDR1 is SQVTM and CDR2 is ANQGSEA. The DNA of the CDR3 is TGCAGCGTTGGGACGGCGACGGGTGAAAAACTGTTTTTT. The encoded protein is CSVGTATGEKLFF.

Only a few counts were recorded for this clonotype. The chain couples TRBV6-5 to TRBJ1-3; a possible D gene is TRBD1 (5 bases). CDR3 length: 13 residues. The V gene lost 6 bases and the J gene lost 0 bases, with 6 bases spanning the gap. Germline V gene lookup returns CDR1 MNHEY and CDR2 SVGAGI. The CDR3 protein is CASSRVSGNTIYF. DNA for the CDR3: TGTGCCAGCAGCAGGGTCTCTGGAAACACCATATATTTT.

A few counts support this clonotype. This chain connects TRBV2 to TRBJ2-7, with D uncertain. This CDR3 contains 12 residues. Germline lookup yields CDR1 SNHLY and CDR2 FYNNEI. V was cut by 8 bases and J by 1 base, with 9 bases left in between. Here the CDR3 reads CASHLGSYEQYF. The CDR3 coding sequence is TGTGCCAGCCATTTAGGGTCCTACGAGCAGTACTTC.